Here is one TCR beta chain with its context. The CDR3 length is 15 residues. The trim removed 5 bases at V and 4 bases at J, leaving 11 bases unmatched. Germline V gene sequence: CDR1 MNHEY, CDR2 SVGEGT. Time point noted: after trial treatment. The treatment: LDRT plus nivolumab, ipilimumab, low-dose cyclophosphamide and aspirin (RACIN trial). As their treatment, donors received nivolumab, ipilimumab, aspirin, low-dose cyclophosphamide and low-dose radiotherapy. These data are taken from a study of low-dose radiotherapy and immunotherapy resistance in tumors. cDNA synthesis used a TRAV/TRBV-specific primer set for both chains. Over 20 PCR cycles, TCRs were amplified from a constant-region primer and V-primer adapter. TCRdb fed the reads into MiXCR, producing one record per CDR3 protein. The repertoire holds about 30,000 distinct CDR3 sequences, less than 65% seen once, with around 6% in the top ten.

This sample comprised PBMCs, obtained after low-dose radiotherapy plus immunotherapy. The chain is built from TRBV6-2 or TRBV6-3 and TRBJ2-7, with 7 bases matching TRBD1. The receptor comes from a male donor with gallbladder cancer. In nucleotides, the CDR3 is TGTGCCAGCAGTGACGGACAGGAGCTACCTTACGAGCAGTACTTC. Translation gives CASSDGQELPYEQYF.